Presented here are 10 T cell receptor beta chains from one specimen sequenced in a study of cytomegalovirus exposure and HLA in healthy donors. The PCR made use of 60 Vbeta and 13 Jbeta primers. Repertoires were generated with immunoSEQ multiplex PCR, while TCRdb's copy carries only in-frame clones and drops some. Here the sample spans approximately 120,000 clones, around 75% being singletons. Source material: PBMCs. The receptors stem from a woman aged 45-65 years in good health and CMV-seronegative.

The chain joins TRBV6-5 to TRBJ1-1; 8 nucleotides match TRBD1. Trimming removed 6 bases from V and 2 bases from J; junction bases left unmatched: 5. The germline CDR1 and CDR2 sequences are MNHEY and SVGAGI. The CDR3 is made up of 14 amino acids. DNA of the CDR3: TGTGCCAGCAGCCCGGACAGGGATAACACTGAAGCTTTCTTT. Translated: CASSPDRDNTEAFF.

The chain has TRBV27 and TRBJ1-1; unclear D gene. V was clipped by 2 bases and J by 7 bases, with 11 bases between them. From germline, CDR1 is MNHEY and CDR2 SMNVEV (reference sequence). The CDR3 spans 13 residues. The CDR3 DNA sequence: TGTGCCAGCAGTTTAAACACCCAAGATGAAGCTTTCTTT. This translates into CASSLNTQDEAFF.

V gene TRBV28 combines with J gene TRBJ2-7; D possibly corresponds to TRBD1 (5 bases). The CDR3 covers 20 residues. V was trimmed by 1 base and J by 0 bases, leaving 25 bases between them. Germline V lookup: CDR1 MDHEN, CDR2 SYDVKM. The CDR3 bases are TGTGCCAGCAGTTTATCAGGCCTTTACTCGACTCCCAGGGACTCCTACGAGCAGTACTTC. Amino acid sequence: CASSLSGLYSTPRDSYEQYF.

The chain employs TRBV28 and TRBJ2-5; TRBD1 matches at 9 bases. There are 16 residues in the CDR3. J lost 5 bases, V lost 3 bases, and 10 bases had no gene match. Per the germline V gene, CDR1 is MDHEN and CDR2 is SYDVKM. The CDR3 protein is CASSLSGQGLSETQYF. The DNA for the CDR3 is TGTGCCAGCAGTTTGTCCGGACAGGGGTTGTCGGAGACCCAGTACTTC.

This chain connects TRBV28 to TRBJ1-4; 8 nucleotides align to TRBD1. The length of the CDR3 is 17 residues. Trimming at V came to 7 bases and at J to 8 bases, leaving 18 bases not matched to a gene. The germline gives CDR1 MDHEN, CDR2 SYDVKM. As DNA, the CDR3 is TGTGCCAGCAAGCAGGGGGCTTTGGTAGATACAGCCGAAAAACTGTTTTTT. Protein: CASKQGALVDTAEKLFF.

The genes are TRBV19 and TRBJ2-7, with 8 bases matching TRBD1. Germline V gene lookup returns CDR1 LNHDA and CDR2 SQIVND (reference sequence). Trimming removed 5 bases from V and 1 base from J; junction bases left unmatched: 7. This CDR3 is built from 15 residues. The CDR3 sequence: CASSVEQGASYEQYF. The DNA for the CDR3 is TGTGCCAGTAGTGTGGAGCAGGGGGCGTCCTACGAGCAGTACTTC.

The rearrangement uses TRBV19 and TRBJ1-5, with 10 bases lining up with TRBD1. Trimming removed 4 bases from V and 6 bases from J; junction bases left unmatched: 6. Germline V gene data show CDR1 as LNHDA and CDR2 as SQIVND (reference sequence). The CDR3 extends over 15 amino acids. CDR3 residues: CASSKATGGGQPQHF. CDR3 coding DNA: TGTGCCAGTAGTAAAGCGACAGGGGGCGGTCAGCCCCAGCATTTT.

This clone was counted a single time. V is TRBV5-1 and J is TRBJ1-2; 10 bases fit TRBD1. From germline, CDR1 is SGHRS and CDR2 YFSETQ. With 4 bases clipped from V and 7 bases from J, the junction kept 4 bases outside the gene matches. The CDR3 has 13 amino acids. The CDR3 bases are TGCGCCAGCAGCAGACAGGGGGCGCCTGGCTACACCTTC. This sequence encodes CASSRQGAPGYTF.

This clone was seen more than once but under ten times. CDR3 protein: CASSSGTVKETQYF. CDR3 coding DNA: TGTGCCAGCAGTTCCGGGACTGTGAAAGAGACCCAGTACTTC. The gene calls are TRBV6-9 and TRBJ2-5, with D possibly TRBD2 on 6 matching bases. This CDR3 comprises 14 residues. Germline loops: CDR1 MNHGY, CDR2 SVAAGI. V lost 4 bases and J 3 bases, leaving 12 bases between the germline ends.

The chain couples TRBV19 to TRBJ2-2; maybe TRBD2 (6 bases). The ends were cut back, 4 bases at V and 5 bases at J, with 11 bases in the middle. The germline V gene encodes CDR1 LNHDA and CDR2 SQIVND (reference sequence). The length of the CDR3 is 14 residues. The CDR3 bases are TGTGCCAGTAGTACGGTAGCGGCTACCGGGGAGCTGTTTTTT. Translation gives CASSTVAATGELFF.